Listed below are T cell receptor beta chains from one sample, sequenced in a study of OX40 agonist ivuxolimab in advanced cancers. Assay: immunoSEQ multiplex PCR; the TCRdb copy retains only in-frame clones and omits some. This table holds about 50,000 clones, around 75% found once. The sample in question was CD4+ or CD8+ T cells sorted from blood, obtained in a trial of the OX40 agonist ivuxolimab. Every receptor here comes from an adult with an advanced solid tumor such as melanoma, head and neck, liver or kidney cancer. Both conserved end residues are part of each CDR3. The D gene is left open where the match is weak. Not every row has a clone size; where given, it reads once, few, many or a size class.

TRBV11-3	TRBJ1-5	.	TRBD1	TGTGCCAGCAGCTTATCAGGGGGCTCTCAGCCCCAGCATTTT	CASSLSGGSQPQHF
TRBV27	TRBJ1-5	.	TRBD1	TGTGCCAGCAGTTTTGGACAGGCCTCCAATCAGCCCCAGCATTTT	CASSFGQASNQPQHF
TRBV6-1	TRBJ1-3	.	.	TGTGCCAGCAGTGAAGAGCGGGGATTCATCTCTGGAAACACCATATATTTT	CASSEERGFISGNTIYF
TRBV20-1	TRBJ2-3	.	.	TGCAGTGCCATTGGGGGTAATACGCAGTATTTT	CSAIGGNTQYF
TRBV4-2	TRBJ2-1	few	.	TGTGCCAGCAGCCGAGGAGGTAACAATGAGCAGTTCTTC	CASSRGGNNEQFF
TRBV5-1	TRBJ1-4	few	.	TGCGCCAGCAGCTTGCGGGGTTCTAATGAAAAACTGTTTTTT	CASSLRGSNEKLFF
TRBV18	TRBJ2-7	.	TRBD1	TGTGCCAGCTCATCAGTAGGGGGCAACGAGCAGTACTTC	CASSSVGGNEQYF
TRBV28	TRBJ1-2	few	.	TGTGCCAGCAGTTTACGGTGGGCTGCAAAAGGGGACTATGGCTACACCTTC	CASSLRWAAKGDYGYTF
TRBV6-6	TRBJ2-3	.	.	TGTGCCAGCAGTTACTATCGGGAGACAGATACGCAGTATTTT	CASSYYRETDTQYF
TRBV19	TRBJ2-7	few	.	TGTGCCAGATCCTACGAGCAGTACTTC	CARSYEQYF
TRBV6-5	TRBJ2-7	once	TRBD2	TGTGCCAGCGGACGCCGGGAGGGGTACGAGCAGTACTTC	CASGRREGYEQYF
TRBV18	TRBJ1-5	.	.	TGTGCCAGCTCGTCCGGTGGCAATCAGCCCCAGCATTTT	CASSSGGNQPQHF
TRBV5-1	TRBJ2-1	.	TRBD2	TGCGCCAGCAGCTTGGCCCGTGGGACTAGCGATGGAGATGAGCAGTTCTTC	CASSLARGTSDGDEQFF
TRBV30	TRBJ2-2	.	.	TGTGCCTGGAGTCGGCCCAACACCCACACCGGGGAGCTGTTTTTT	CAWSRPNTHTGELFF
TRBV19	TRBJ1-4	.	.	TGTGCCACAAAGGACAGCCATGCAACTAATGAAAAACTGTTTTTT	CATKDSHATNEKLFF
TRBV6-1	TRBJ1-2	.	.	TGTGCCATCAGTGAAGGTTATCACTATGGCTACACCTTC	CAISEGYHYGYTF
TRBV7-6	TRBJ2-2	.	.	TGTGCCAGCAGCTTAGTTGGGCCCAACGGGGAGCTGTTTTTT	CASSLVGPNGELFF
TRBV4-1	TRBJ2-7	.	TRBD2	TGCGCCAGCAGCCAAGATCGACTAGCGGGAGTCCGGCCACACTACGAGCAGTACTTC	CASSQDRLAGVRPHYEQYF
TRBV18	TRBJ2-5	.	TRBD2	TGTGCCAGCTCACCCCCTAGCGGAGAGACCCAGTACTTC	CASSPPSGETQYF
TRBV6-1	TRBJ2-7	.	.	TGTGCCAGCAGGTATCGGACCGACGACGAGCAGTACTTC	CASRYRTDDEQYF
TRBV7-3	TRBJ2-1	few	.	TGTGCCAGCAGCTTAAGTAACTCAGATCACAATGAGCAGTTCTTC	CASSLSNSDHNEQFF
TRBV29-1	TRBJ2-3	.	TRBD1	TGCAGCGTCGGGACAGAGGGTGGCACAGATACGCAGTATTTT	CSVGTEGGTDTQYF
TRBV5-1	TRBJ2-6	.	TRBD1	TGCGCCAGCAGCTCGCGTACAGGGGGGTTTGGGGCCAACGTCCTGACTTTC	CASSSRTGGFGANVLTF
TRBV6-1	TRBJ1-6	.	.	TGTGCCAGCAGTGAAAAGAGGTGGGGCAGGGCGGATAATTCACCCCTCCACTTT	CASSEKRWGRADNSPLHF
TRBV7-9	TRBJ1-2	.	.	TGTGCCAGCAGCTTAGGCGGAACTTCGAATGGCTACACCTTC	CASSLGGTSNGYTF
TRBV5-4	TRBJ2-5	.	.	TGTGCCAGCAGCTCGGGATTTCAAGAGACCCAGTACTTC	CASSSGFQETQYF
TRBV18	TRBJ2-7	.	.	TGTGCCAGCTCAGCCGGGACAACCTACGAGCAGTACTTC	CASSAGTTYEQYF
TRBV11-2	TRBJ1-6	.	.	TGTGCCAGCAGCCCCCTCACCGTAAGCAATTCACCCCTCCACTTT	CASSPLTVSNSPLHF
TRBV27	TRBJ2-7	.	.	TGTGCCAGCAGTTACAGGGTGACAGCCTACGAGCAGTACTTC	CASSYRVTAYEQYF
TRBV6-5	TRBJ1-2	.	.	TGTGCCAGCAGTTACTCGGGGCCGGTGCTCGATGGCTACACCTTC	CASSYSGPVLDGYTF
TRBV19	TRBJ1-1	.	.	TGTGCCAGTAGTGGTACAGGTATGAACACTGAAGCTTTCTTT	CASSGTGMNTEAFF
TRBV6-1	TRBJ2-5	few	TRBD1	TGTGCCAGCAGTGACGGACAGGGGGATACCCAAGAGACCCAGTACTTC	CASSDGQGDTQETQYF
TRBV15	TRBJ2-7	once	.	TGTGCCACCAGCAGCTTTTTAGTGATCGGCTACGAGCAGTACTTC	CATSSFLVIGYEQYF
TRBV9	TRBJ1-3	.	.	TGTGCCAGCAGCGTATGGGGGACCCCTTCGGCTGGAAACACCATATATTTT	CASSVWGTPSAGNTIYF
TRBV18	TRBJ1-2	few	.	TGTGCCAGCTCACCCACGGACAGTTCGCCCTTAGGCTATGGCTACACCTTC	CASSPTDSSPLGYGYTF
TRBV5-4	TRBJ1-1	few	.	TGTGCCAGCAGCAGGGCGGGGCGGGACACTGAAGCTTTCTTT	CASSRAGRDTEAFF
TRBV6-4	TRBJ1-2	.	TRBD1	TGTGCCAGCAGTGACCCGGGACAGATCTATGGCTACACCTTC	CASSDPGQIYGYTF
TRBV7-9	TRBJ2-3	.	.	TGTGCCAGCAGCTTTGCGGTCTCGGGGGCAGATACGCAGTATTTT	CASSFAVSGADTQYF
TRBV5-6	TRBJ2-5	.	.	TGTGCCAGCAGCTTGTCGTCCGGACTGAATTTCCAAGAGACCCAGTACTTC	CASSLSSGLNFQETQYF
TRBV4-2	TRBJ2-5	.	.	TGTGCCAGCAGCCAAGAGACTAGGGAGACCCAGTACTTC	CASSQETRETQYF
TRBV7-3	TRBJ2-3	.	.	TGTGCCAGCAGCCTCAGTGGAGATACGCAGTATTTT	CASSLSGDTQYF
TRBV5-1	TRBJ2-3	few	TRBD1	TGCGCCAGCAGCTTACAGGGGGCTGGGACAGATACGCAGTATTTT	CASSLQGAGTDTQYF
TRBV18	TRBJ1-2	.	.	TGTGCCAGCTCACCGTCCTTAAACTATGGCTACACCTTC	CASSPSLNYGYTF
TRBV28	TRBJ2-7	.	TRBD1	TGTGCCACCGACCAGGGGGTTGGGACCTACGAGCAGTACTTC	CATDQGVGTYEQYF
TRBV21-1	TRBJ1-4	.	.	TGTGCCAGCAGCAAAGCGCTGTTGGGGACAGGGAGTGAAAAACTGTTTTTT	CASSKALLGTGSEKLFF
TRBV10-3	TRBJ2-7	few	TRBD1	TGTGCCACCGGACAGGGAACCTACGAGCAGTACTTC	CATGQGTYEQYF
TRBV6-6	TRBJ1-1	.	TRBD1	TGTGCCAGCAAAGCCACAGGGGCTTCCATTGAAGCTTTCTTT	CASKATGASIEAFF
TRBV5-6	TRBJ2-7	.	.	TGTGCCAGCAGCTTCGGGCTACGGGAGCAGTACTTC	CASSFGLREQYF
TRBV5-1	TRBJ2-5	.	TRBD2	TGCGCCAGCAGCTTGAGTCGAGCGGGACAAGAGACCCAGTACTTC	CASSLSRAGQETQYF
TRBV7-3	TRBJ2-2	.	TRBD1	TGTGCCAGCAGCTTAAGGCCGGGACAGGGTCCCGGGGAGCTGTTTTTT	CASSLRPGQGPGELFF
TRBV28	TRBJ1-4	few	TRBD1	TGTGCCAGCAGTAGGGGGGACAGGGATGAAAAACTGTTTTTT	CASSRGDRDEKLFF
TRBV29-1	TRBJ2-1	.	.	TGCAGCGTGGCTCGGAACGCAGTTGATGAGCAGTTCTTC	CSVARNAVDEQFF
TRBV19	TRBJ2-5	.	TRBD2	TGTGCCAGTACCCCGGGGACTAGCGAGTTAGAGACCCAGTACTTC	CASTPGTSELETQYF
TRBV30	TRBJ2-1	.	.	TGTGCCTGGAGTGTACAGGCTTACAATGAGCAGTTCTTC	CAWSVQAYNEQFF